This TCR beta chain was sequenced for a study of TIL therapy for anti-PD-1-resistant metastatic lung cancer. This CDR3 is 16 amino acids long. CDR1 and CDR2 from the germline V gene are SGHRS and YFSETQ. Germline trimming cut 0 bases from V and 5 bases from J; bases unmatched to any gene: 5. The immunoSEQ assay was v3. Some clones are missing from TCRdb's copy, which holds only in-frame ones; the method was immunoSEQ multiplex PCR. The sample consists of some 57,000 clones, roughly 87% of them appearing once. The sample holds a few counts of this clone. Time point defined: pre-treatment sample, taken before nivolumab and TIL therapy.

This sequence was found in a person between 25 and 80 years old with non-small cell lung cancer. The specimen comprised blood, sampled at baseline. The gene calls are TRBV5-1 and TRBJ2-2, with TRBD1 matching over 9 bases. The CDR3 coding sequence is TGCGCCAGCAGCTTGGCAGGGACAGGGTTAACCGGGGAGCTGTTTTTT. Amino acids: CASSLAGTGLTGELFF.